One sample yielded the 26 T cell receptor beta chains listed below, sequenced in a study of cytomegalovirus exposure and HLA in healthy donors. This PCR relied on a set of 60 Vbeta primers and 13 Jbeta primers. Libraries were prepared by immunoSEQ multiplex PCR; TCRdb keeps only in-frame clonotypes and omits some of them. The sample consists of around 50,000 clones, 55% to 65% of them appearing once. The sequencing sample was made of PBMCs. These receptors were collected from a human donor in good health.

This clone showed up just a few times. This rearrangement joins TRBV5-5 to TRBJ2-7; D not certain. V was clipped by 0 bases and J by 0 bases, with 13 bases between them. Germline lookup yields CDR1 SGHKS and CDR2 YYEKEE (reference sequence). This CDR3 contains 16 residues. CDR3 DNA sequence: TGTGCCAGCAGCTTGGCCCCAGGCCCCTACTCCTACGAGCAGTACTTC. This encodes CASSLAPGPYSYEQYF.

The rearrangement uses TRBV6-6 and TRBJ2-3; no firm D call. This CDR3 region has 14 residues. Trimming pared 7 bases from V and 2 bases from J, leaving 13 bases between. Germline V gene data show CDR1 as MNHNY and CDR2 as SVGAGI (reference sequence). The DNA for the CDR3 is TGTGCCAGCACCAGTTCCGTTTCCACAGATACGCAGTATTTT. Translated: CASTSSVSTDTQYF.

The gene calls are TRBV6-6 and TRBJ1-2; TRBD1 is a possible D gene (6 bases). The V end lost 7 bases, the J end lost 3 bases, and 6 bases lay between the germline ends. Per the germline V gene, CDR1 is MNHNY and CDR2 is SVGAGI (reference sequence). The CDR3 runs 11 residues. Here the CDR3 reads CASNRDYGYTF. In nucleotides, the CDR3 is TGTGCCAGCAACAGGGACTATGGCTACACCTTC.

This clone was counted between two and nine times. The chain has TRBV5-1 and TRBJ2-5; 14 bases agree with TRBD2. The J call may be in error: the DNA end matches TRBJ2-7 better. Germline CDR1 reads SGHRS; CDR2 reads YFSETQ. The CDR3 sequence is 16 residues long. The CDR3 sequence is CASRYRLAGGDYEQYF. The CDR3 DNA is TGCGCCAGCAGGTACCGACTAGCGGGGGGGGACTACGAGCAGTACTTC.

The sample holds a few counts of this clone. The chain recombines TRBV5-8 with TRBJ1-2, with 9 bases identical to TRBD1. The germline gives CDR1 SGHTS, CDR2 YDEGEE. V lost 4 bases to trimming and J lost 6 bases; unmatched junction nucleotides: 4. The CDR3 totals 13 residues. This CDR3 is CASSRTGEHGYTF. The CDR3 coding sequence is TGTGCCAGCAGCCGGACAGGGGAGCATGGCTACACCTTC.

This chain connects TRBV7-2 to TRBJ1-5, with a tentative D call TRBD1 (5 bases). The germline V gene has CDR1 SGHTA and CDR2 FQGNSA. Trimming took off 1 base at V and 11 bases at J, with 21 bases between the two ends. The CDR3 totals 16 residues. CDR3 region: CASSLGTRATASAQHF. CDR3 nucleotide sequence: TGTGCCAGCAGCTTAGGTACCAGGGCCACGGCTTCGGCCCAGCATTTT.

The gene calls are TRBV10-3 and TRBJ1-5, with 10 nucleotides matching TRBD1. V was pared by 5 bases and J by 2 bases, with 21 bases of the junction left unmatched. Germline V gene data show CDR1 as ENHRY and CDR2 as SYGVKD. The CDR3 is 21 amino acids. CDR3 loop: CAISPLAGQGKGESGNQPQHF. CDR3 nucleotides: TGTGCCATCAGTCCCCTAGCGGGACAGGGGAAAGGGGAGAGTGGCAATCAGCCCCAGCATTTT.

Only a few counts were recorded for this clone. The genes are TRBV19 and TRBJ1-2; TRBD1 matches 10 bases. Germline V gene sequence: CDR1 LNHDA, CDR2 SQIVND (reference sequence). The V segment lost 10 bases and the J segment 4 bases; nucleotides outside the gene matches: 6. There are 13 residues in the CDR3. CDR3 sequence reads: CATQTGGGYGYTF. CDR3 bases: TGTGCCACCCAGACAGGGGGCGGCTATGGCTACACCTTC.

This clone came up once. This chain uses TRBV7-8 with TRBJ1-5; D is possibly TRBD1 (5 bases). The germline gives CDR1 SGHVS, CDR2 FQNEAQ. This CDR3 contains 14 residues. V shed 5 bases and J shed 5 bases, with 13 bases lying between them. The CDR3 spells CASSRTGAYQPQHF. The CDR3, as DNA: TGTGCCAGCAGCCGTACAGGCGCTTATCAGCCCCAGCATTTT.

The chain combines TRBV25-1 with TRBJ1-2; D unclear. CDR3 size: 14 residues. Germline V gene sequence: CDR1 MGHDK, CDR2 SYGVNS. Trimming left V 0 bases short and J 6 bases short, with 11 bases between. The CDR3 here is CASSEYPRSHGYTF. The CDR3 region has the DNA TGTGCCAGCAGTGAATATCCGCGGTCCCATGGCTACACCTTC.

CDR3 coding DNA: TGTGCCAGCAGCCAAGATGCTGGGGAGCCACCTTACGAGCAGTACTTC. Protein product: CASSQDAGEPPYEQYF. The chain couples TRBV4-2 to TRBJ2-7, with TRBD2 as a possible D gene (5 bases). There are 16 residues in the CDR3. Per germline, CDR1 LGHNA and CDR2 YNFKEQ. V dropped 0 bases and J dropped 4 bases, with 16 bases sitting between them.

The chain combines TRBV7-8 with TRBJ2-5; tentatively, D is TRBD1 (6 bases). The CDR3 is 13 residues long. Trimming left V 5 bases short and J 2 bases short, with 9 bases between. Germline V gene data show CDR1 as SGHVS and CDR2 as FQNEAQ. The CDR3: CASSQDRQETQYF. The CDR3 DNA follows: TGTGCCAGCAGCCAGGACAGACAAGAGACCCAGTACTTC.

The CDR3 DNA reads TGTGCCAGCAGCAAGAGGCCCTGGACAGACAATCAGCCCCAGCATTTT. It specifies CASSKRPWTDNQPQHF. The chain joins TRBV21-1 to TRBJ1-5; TRBD1 reflects the table's D call only, with no check against the DNA. TRBV21-1 is marked as a pseudogene. The CDR3 extends over 16 amino acids.

This rearrangement joins TRBV19 to TRBJ1-5; tentative D call: TRBD1 (6 bases). The germline gives CDR1 LNHDA, CDR2 SQIVND (reference sequence). Trimming left V 4 bases short and J 3 bases short, with 22 bases between. The length of the CDR3 is 18 residues. The CDR3: CASSTPSGQYRDNQPQHF. The CDR3 DNA reads as TGTGCCAGTAGTACTCCCTCGGGACAATACAGGGACAATCAGCCCCAGCATTTT.

The genes are TRBV11-3 and TRBJ2-1; 8 nucleotides agree with TRBD2. The CDR3 contains 14 residues. From germline, CDR1 is SGHNT and CDR2 YENEEA. V shed 5 bases and J 7 bases; nucleotides not matched to a gene: 7. As DNA, the CDR3 is TGTGCCAGCAGCGCTCGGACTAGCAGTAATGAGCAGTTCTTC. It translates to CASSARTSSNEQFF.

The DNA of the CDR3 is TGCGCCAGCAGCTTAACGCGAAATGAGCAGTTCTTC. This gives the protein CASSLTRNEQFF. The chain has TRBV5-1 and TRBJ2-1, with no clear D. Germline CDR1 SGHRS, CDR2 YFSETQ. The CDR3 is 12 residues long. Trimming shortened V by 2 bases and J by 7 bases, and 7 bases separated the two germline ends.

The chain employs TRBV5-6 and TRBJ1-2; TRBD1 matches 9 bases. The CDR3 spans 15 residues. Germline loops: CDR1 SGHDT, CDR2 YYEEEE. J lost 4 bases, V lost 3 bases, and 7 bases had no gene match. CDR3 in amino acids: CASSSRTGVPYGYTF. Written as DNA, the CDR3 is TGTGCCAGCAGCTCCCGGACAGGGGTGCCCTATGGCTACACCTTC.

The chain is built from TRBV28 and TRBJ2-2, with 8 bases aligning to TRBD1. V dropped 6 bases and J dropped 4; count of bases not matched to a gene: 7. This CDR3 has 15 residues. In germline, CDR1 is MDHEN, CDR2 SYDVKM. Here the CDR3 reads CASSPGGAGTGELFF. CDR3 DNA sequence: TGTGCCAGCAGCCCAGGGGGCGCGGGCACCGGGGAGCTGTTTTTT.

This chain uses TRBV30 with TRBJ2-7; 10 bases align to TRBD1. The germline gives CDR1 GTSNPN, CDR2 SVGIG (reference sequence). The V segment lost 0 bases and the J segment 6 bases; nucleotides outside the gene matches: 5. This CDR3 has 14 residues. DNA of the CDR3: TGTGCCTGGAGTGTGGGACAGGGGTTGAGCGAGCAGTACTTC. It encodes CAWSVGQGLSEQYF.

The V and J genes are TRBV7-3 and TRBJ2-2; D gene uncertain. V lost 5 bases, J lost 0 bases, and 13 bases lay in between. The CDR3 contains 16 residues. The germline CDR1 and CDR2 sequences are SGHTA and FQGTGA. The CDR3 here is CASSLGGLTNTGELFF. CDR3 sequence (DNA): TGTGCCAGCAGCCTGGGTGGGCTGACGAACACCGGGGAGCTGTTTTTT.

The chain employs TRBV12-5 and TRBJ1-6; 8 bases agree with TRBD1. J was trimmed by 0 bases and V by 6 bases; bases with no gene match: 7. The CDR3 sequence is 17 residues long. Germline CDR1 reads LGHNT; CDR2 reads FRNRAP. DNA of the CDR3: TGTGCTAGTGGAAACAGACAGGGGAGCTCCTATAATTCACCCCTCCACTTT. Its translation: CASGNRQGSSYNSPLHF.

The chain has TRBV5-6 and TRBJ1-6; no firm D call. The germline V gene has CDR1 SGHDT and CDR2 YYEEEE. The V and J ends lost 4 bases and 10 bases respectively, with 12 bases between them. This CDR3 region has 13 residues. The CDR3 DNA reads as TGTGCCAGCAGCGCAATAGGCGGGTCACCCCTCCACTTT. Translation: CASSAIGGSPLHF.

V usage is TRBV4-1 and J usage is TRBJ2-7; D unresolved. This CDR3 has 15 residues. The V gene lost 2 bases and the J gene lost 4 bases, with 15 bases spanning the gap. The germline CDR1 and CDR2 sequences are MGHRA and YSYEKL. CDR3 sequence reads: CASSQPPASFYEQYF. The CDR3 DNA reads TGCGCCAGCAGCCAACCTCCAGCGAGCTTTTACGAGCAGTACTTC.

This chain joins TRBV9 and TRBJ1-2, with 7 bases fitting TRBD1. Germline loops: CDR1 SGDLS, CDR2 YYNGEE. The CDR3 runs 15 residues. Trimming at V came to 2 bases and at J to 5 bases, leaving 9 bases not matched to a gene. The CDR3: CASSVDPSDRYGYTF. The CDR3 bases are TGTGCCAGCAGCGTGGACCCCTCGGACAGGTATGGCTACACCTTC.

The chain combines TRBV30 with TRBJ2-7, with D perhaps matching TRBD2 (5 bases). The CDR3 consists of 13 residues. Trimming cost V 2 bases and J 6 bases, with 14 bases left between them. Germline CDR1 and CDR2: GTSNPN and SVGIG (reference sequence). CDR3 nucleotides: TGTGCCTGGAGTCCCCGCGTCGAGGGCGAGCAGTACTTC. This codes for CAWSPRVEGEQYF.

The rearrangement links TRBV30 to TRBJ1-1; no clear D. Germline assignment: CDR1 GTSNPN and CDR2 SVGIG (reference sequence). The CDR3 has 17 residues. The ends were cut back, 1 base at V and 3 bases at J, with 21 bases in the middle. The chain's CDR3 is CAWSGLGFSDSDTEAFF. In DNA, the CDR3 is TGTGCCTGGAGTGGATTAGGCTTTAGTGACTCAGACACTGAAGCTTTCTTT.